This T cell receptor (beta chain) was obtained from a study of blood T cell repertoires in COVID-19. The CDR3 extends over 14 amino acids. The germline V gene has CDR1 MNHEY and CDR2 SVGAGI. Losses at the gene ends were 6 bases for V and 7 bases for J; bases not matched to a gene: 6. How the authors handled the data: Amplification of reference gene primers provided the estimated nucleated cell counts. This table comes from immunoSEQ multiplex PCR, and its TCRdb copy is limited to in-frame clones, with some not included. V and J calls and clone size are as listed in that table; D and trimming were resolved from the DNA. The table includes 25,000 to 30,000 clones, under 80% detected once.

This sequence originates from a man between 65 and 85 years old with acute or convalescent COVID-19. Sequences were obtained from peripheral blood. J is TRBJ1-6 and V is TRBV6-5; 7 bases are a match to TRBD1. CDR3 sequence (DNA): TGTGCCAGCAGCCCGGGACAGAAGAATTCACCCCTCCACTTT. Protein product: CASSPGQKNSPLHF.